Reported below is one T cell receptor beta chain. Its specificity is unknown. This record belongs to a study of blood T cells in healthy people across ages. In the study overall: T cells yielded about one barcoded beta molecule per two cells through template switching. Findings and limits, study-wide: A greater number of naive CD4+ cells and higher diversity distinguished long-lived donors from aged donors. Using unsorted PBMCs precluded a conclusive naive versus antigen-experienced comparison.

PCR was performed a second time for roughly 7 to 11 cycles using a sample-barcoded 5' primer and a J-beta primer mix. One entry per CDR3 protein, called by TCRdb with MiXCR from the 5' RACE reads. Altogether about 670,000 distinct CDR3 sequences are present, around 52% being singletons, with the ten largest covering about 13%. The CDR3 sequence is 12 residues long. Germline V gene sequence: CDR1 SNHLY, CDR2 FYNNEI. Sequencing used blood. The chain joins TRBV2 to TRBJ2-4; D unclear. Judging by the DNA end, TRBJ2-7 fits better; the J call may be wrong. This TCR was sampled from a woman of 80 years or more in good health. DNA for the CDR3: TGTGCCAGCATGAGACTCACCCACGAGCAGTACTTC. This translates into CASMRLTHEQYF.